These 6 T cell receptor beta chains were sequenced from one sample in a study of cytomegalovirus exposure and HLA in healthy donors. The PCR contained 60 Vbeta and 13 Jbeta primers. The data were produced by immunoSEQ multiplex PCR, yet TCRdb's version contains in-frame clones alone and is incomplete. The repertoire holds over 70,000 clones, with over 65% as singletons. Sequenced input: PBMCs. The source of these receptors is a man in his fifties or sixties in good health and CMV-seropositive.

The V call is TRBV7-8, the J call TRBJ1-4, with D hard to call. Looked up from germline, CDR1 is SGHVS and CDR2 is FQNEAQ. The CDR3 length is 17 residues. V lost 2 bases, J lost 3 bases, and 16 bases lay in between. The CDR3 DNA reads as TGTGCCAGCAGCTTACCACGTGTTCCAGGCCCTAATGAAAAACTGTTTTTT. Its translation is CASSLPRVPGPNEKLFF.

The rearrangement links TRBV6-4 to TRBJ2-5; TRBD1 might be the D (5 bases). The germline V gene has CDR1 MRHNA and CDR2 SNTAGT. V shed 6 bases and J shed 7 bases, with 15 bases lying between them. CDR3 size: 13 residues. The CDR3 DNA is TGTGCCAGCAGCCAAACAGTTCAGGGGACCCAGTACTTC. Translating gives CASSQTVQGTQYF.

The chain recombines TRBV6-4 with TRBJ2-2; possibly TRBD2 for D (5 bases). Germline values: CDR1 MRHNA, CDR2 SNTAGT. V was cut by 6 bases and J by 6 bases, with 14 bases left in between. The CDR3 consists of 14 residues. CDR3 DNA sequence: TGTGCCAGCAGCACCGATCTAGCTCCCGGGGAGCTGTTTTTT. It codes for CASSTDLAPGELFF.

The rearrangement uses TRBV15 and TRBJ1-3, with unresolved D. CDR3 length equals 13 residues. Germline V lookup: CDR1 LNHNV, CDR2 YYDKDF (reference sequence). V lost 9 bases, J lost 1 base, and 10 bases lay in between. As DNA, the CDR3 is TGTGCCACGGGAGCGGTGTCTGGAAACACCATATATTTT. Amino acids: CATGAVSGNTIYF.

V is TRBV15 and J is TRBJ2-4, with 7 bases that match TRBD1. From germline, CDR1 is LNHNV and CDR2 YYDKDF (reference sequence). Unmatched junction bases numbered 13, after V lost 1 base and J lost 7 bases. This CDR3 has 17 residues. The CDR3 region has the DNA TGTGCCACCAGCAGAGCAGAAAGCGACAGGGCGGGCAACATTCAGTACTTC. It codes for CATSRAESDRAGNIQYF.

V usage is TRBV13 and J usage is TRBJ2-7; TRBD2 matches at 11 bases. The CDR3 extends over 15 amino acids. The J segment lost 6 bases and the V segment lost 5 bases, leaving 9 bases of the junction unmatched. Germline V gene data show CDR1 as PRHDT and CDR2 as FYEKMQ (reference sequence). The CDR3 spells CASSTVLAGGVEQYF. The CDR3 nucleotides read TGTGCCAGCAGCACTGTCCTAGCGGGGGGCGTCGAGCAGTACTTC.